This T cell receptor beta chain stems from a study of blood T cell repertoires in COVID-19. On the study more broadly: The origin of the acute and convalescent COVID-19 samples was the United States, Italy and Spain.

The authors' processing: It was from reference gene primer amplification that nucleated cell counts were estimated. Assay: immunoSEQ multiplex PCR; the TCRdb copy retains only in-frame clones and omits some. V, J and clone size reflect that table, while D and trimming were determined from the DNA. Of roughly 450,000 clones detected, less than 95% appear once; the ten largest clones hold roughly 0.66%. Among Cohort 3 donors, those recovered had two negative PCRs, clearance, or symptom resolution. Regarding this clone: This specimen includes other DNA sequences encoding the same CDR3.

The sequencing input was PBMCs or T cells enriched from blood (not recorded which). The source of this sequence is a man aged 18 to 30 who had recovered from COVID-19.

CDR3 region: CASSPRTGDTEAFF. DNA for the CDR3: TGTGCCAGCAGCCCCCGGACAGGAGACACTGAAGCTTTCTTT. The chain combines TRBV11-2 with TRBJ1-1; 7 nucleotides align to TRBD1. The CDR3 loop spans 14 amino acids. The J segment lost 3 bases and the V segment lost 5 bases, leaving 6 bases of the junction unmatched. Germline values: CDR1 SGHAT, CDR2 FQNNGV.